The following is a TCR beta chain sequence with its context. Its target is unknown. Per the study methods: ImmunoSEQ supplied junction-only sequences lacking quality scores, so filtering was different. Produced via immunoSEQ multiplex PCR; TCRdb's table is partial and in-frame only. V and J calls and clone size are given by that table; D and trimming were obtained from the DNA. The table has about 460,000 clones, around 77% seen once. The data were taken from a study of shared clonotypes between healthy human individuals. The study, taken as a whole, reports: Donor clonotype sharing was expected to depend on sequencing depth.

In germline, CDR1 is SGDLS, CDR2 YYNGEE. V lost 4 bases, J lost 0 bases, and 11 bases lay in between. CDR3 size: 14 residues. The chain combines TRBV9 with TRBJ2-7, with D perhaps matching TRBD2 (5 bases). The sample was PBMCs. This clonotype was obtained from a woman between 35 and 50 years old in good health. Some clones in this sample may be carry-over from other donors' samples. CDR3 amino acids: CASSLGRGSYEQYF. In DNA, the CDR3 is TGTGCCAGCAGCCTCGGACGGGGCTCCTACGAGCAGTACTTC.